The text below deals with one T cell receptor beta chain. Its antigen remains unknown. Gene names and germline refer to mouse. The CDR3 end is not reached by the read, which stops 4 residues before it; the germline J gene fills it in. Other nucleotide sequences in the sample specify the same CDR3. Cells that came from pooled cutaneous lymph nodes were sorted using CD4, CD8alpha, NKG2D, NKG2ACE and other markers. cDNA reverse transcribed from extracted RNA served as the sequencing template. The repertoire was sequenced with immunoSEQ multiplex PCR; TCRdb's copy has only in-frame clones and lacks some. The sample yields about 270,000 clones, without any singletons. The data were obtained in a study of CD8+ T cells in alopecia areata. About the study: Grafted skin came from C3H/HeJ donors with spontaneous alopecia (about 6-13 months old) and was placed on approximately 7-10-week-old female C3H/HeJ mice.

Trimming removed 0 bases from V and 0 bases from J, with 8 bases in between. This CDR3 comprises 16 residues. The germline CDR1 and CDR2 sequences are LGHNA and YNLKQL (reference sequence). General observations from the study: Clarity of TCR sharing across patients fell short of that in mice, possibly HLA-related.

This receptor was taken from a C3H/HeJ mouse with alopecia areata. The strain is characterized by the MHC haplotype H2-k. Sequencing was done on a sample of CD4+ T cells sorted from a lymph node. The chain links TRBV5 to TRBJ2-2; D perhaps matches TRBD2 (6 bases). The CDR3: CASSQDGGSNTGQLYF. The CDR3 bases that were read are TGTGCCAGCAGCCAAGACGGGGGGTCAAACACCGGG.